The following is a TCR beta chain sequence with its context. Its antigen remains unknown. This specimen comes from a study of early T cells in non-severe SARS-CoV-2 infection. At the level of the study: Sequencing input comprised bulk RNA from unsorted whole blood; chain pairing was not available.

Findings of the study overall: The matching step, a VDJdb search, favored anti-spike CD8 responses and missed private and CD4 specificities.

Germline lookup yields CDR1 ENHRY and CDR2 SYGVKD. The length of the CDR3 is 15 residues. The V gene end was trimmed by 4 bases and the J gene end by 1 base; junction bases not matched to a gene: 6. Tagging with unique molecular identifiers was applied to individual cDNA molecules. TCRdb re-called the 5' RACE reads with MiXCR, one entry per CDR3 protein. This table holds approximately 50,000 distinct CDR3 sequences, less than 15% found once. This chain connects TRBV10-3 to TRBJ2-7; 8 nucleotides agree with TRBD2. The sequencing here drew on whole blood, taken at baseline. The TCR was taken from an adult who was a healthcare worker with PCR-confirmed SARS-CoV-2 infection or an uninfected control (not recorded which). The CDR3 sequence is CAISALAGRSYEQYF. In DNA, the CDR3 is TGTGCCATCAGTGCTTTAGCGGGAAGGTCCTACGAGCAGTACTTC.